These T cell receptor beta chains were read from a single sample in a study of blood T cell repertoires in COVID-19. Generated by immunoSEQ multiplex PCR, the TCRdb table keeps only in-frame clones and is missing some. The data contain around 380,000 clones, around 84% of them seen just once; the ten biggest clones take up roughly 1.2%. The material sequenced was peripheral blood. Source of these receptors: a human donor with acute or convalescent COVID-19. The donor label of this sample is uncertain. Each CDR3 is given with its conserved first and last residue. A D gene is named only where the DNA matches it firmly. Part of the rows lack a size; the others show once, few, many or a class for expanded clones.

>.|TRBV10-1|TRBD1|15|TRBJ1-3
CASSSGQLSGNTIYF
TGCGCCAGCAGTTCGGGACAGCTCTCTGGAAACACCATATATTTT
>.|TRBV2|.|13|TRBJ1-1
CASRASVSTEAFF
TGTGCCAGCAGGGCCTCCGTTTCAACTGAAGCTTTCTTT
>.|TRBV6-6|.|16|TRBJ1-2
CASSYPERGQNYGYTF
TGTGCCAGCAGTTACCCCGAGCGGGGACAAAACTATGGCTACACCTTC
>.|TRBV7-9|.|15|TRBJ2-1
CASSLGVIASDEQFF
TGTGCCAGCAGCTTAGGGGTGATAGCTTCCGATGAGCAGTTCTTC
>.|TRBV27|.|13|TRBJ1-5
CASSLRGNQPQHF
TGTGCCAGCAGTTTACGGGGGAATCAGCCCCAGCATTTT
>.|TRBV27|.|12|TRBJ1-2
CASSRGLSGYTF
TGTGCCAGCAGTCGGGGGTTAAGCGGCTACACCTTC
>.|TRBV18|.|15|TRBJ2-3
CASSPYQGSTDTQYF
TGTGCCAGCTCACCATATCAGGGAAGCACAGATACGCAGTATTTT
>.|TRBV19|TRBD1|15|TRBJ1-2
CASRGVGTGENGYTF
TGTGCCAGTCGGGGGGTGGGGACAGGGGAGAATGGCTACACCTTC
>.|TRBV5-4|TRBD1|14|TRBJ2-7
CASSFGQASYEQYF
TGTGCCAGCAGCTTCGGACAGGCTTCCTACGAGCAGTACTTC
>once|TRBV19|TRBD1|14|TRBJ1-2
CASSGRGRGWGYTF
TGTGCCAGTAGTGGAAGGGGGCGCGGCTGGGGCTACACCTTC
>.|TRBV5-1|.|14|TRBJ2-4
CASSLEGRGDIQYF
TGCGCCAGCAGCTTGGAGGGGCGTGGAGACATTCAGTACTTC
>.|TRBV30|.|12|TRBJ1-6
CAWSTGNSPLHF
TGTGCCTGGAGTACAGGGAATTCACCCCTCCACTTT
>.|TRBV27|.|11|TRBJ2-3
CASSSRDTQYF
TGTGCCAGCAGTTCCCGGGATACGCAGTATTTT
>.|TRBV28|TRBD1|13|TRBJ1-5
CASNDRGNQPQHF
TGTGCCAGCAACGACAGGGGCAATCAGCCCCAGCATTTT
>.|TRBV6-6|.|13|TRBJ1-1
CASSYSERTEAFF
TGTGCCAGCAGTTACTCCGAGAGGACTGAAGCTTTCTTT
>.|TRBV6-5|.|14|TRBJ1-6
CASSYDTLVSPLHF
TGTGCCAGCAGTTACGACACCTTGGTTTCACCCCTCCACTTT
>.|TRBV6-5|.|14|TRBJ1-6
CASKVGPGNSPLHF
TGTGCCAGCAAGGTCGGCCCGGGAAATTCACCCCTCCACTTT
>.|TRBV5-1|TRBD1|15|TRBJ1-2
CASSPTGGANYGYTF
TGCGCCAGCAGCCCCACAGGGGGAGCTAACTATGGCTACACCTTC
>.|TRBV11-2|.|14|TRBJ1-1
CASSPDPRSTEAFF
TGTGCCAGCAGCCCTGACCCGAGGAGCACTGAAGCTTTCTTT
>.|TRBV10-3|.|14|TRBJ1-1
CASSALGGNTEAFF
TGTGCCTCCAGTGCTCTCGGAGGGAACACTGAAGCTTTCTTT
>.|TRBV28|TRBD1|13|TRBJ1-5
CASRGQFNQPQHF
TGTGCCAGCAGGGGACAGTTCAATCAGCCCCAGCATTTT
>.|TRBV18|.|19|TRBJ2-6
CASSRLDTAGYSGANVLTF
TGTGCCAGCTCACGATTGGACACGGCCGGCTATTCTGGGGCCAACGTCCTGACTTTC
>.|TRBV19|.|14|TRBJ2-3
CASSSDLITDTQYF
TGTGCCAGTAGTTCAGATCTCATCACAGATACGCAGTATTTT
>.|TRBV5-4|.|15|TRBJ1-2
CASSLATQAAYGYTF
TGTGCCAGCAGCCTAGCTACCCAGGCCGCCTATGGCTACACCTTC
>.|TRBV19|.|13|TRBJ1-5
CASKALGDQPQHF
TGTGCCAGTAAGGCCCTAGGGGATCAGCCCCAGCATTTT